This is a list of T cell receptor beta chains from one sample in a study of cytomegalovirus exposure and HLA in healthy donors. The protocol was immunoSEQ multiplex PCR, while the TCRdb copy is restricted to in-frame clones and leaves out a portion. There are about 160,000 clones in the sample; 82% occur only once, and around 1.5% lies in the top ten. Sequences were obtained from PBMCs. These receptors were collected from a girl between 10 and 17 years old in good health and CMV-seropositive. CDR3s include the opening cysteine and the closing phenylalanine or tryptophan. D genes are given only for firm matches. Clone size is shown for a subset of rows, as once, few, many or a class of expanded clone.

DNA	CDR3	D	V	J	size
TGTGCCAGCTCGCTAGGGGTAACCACCTACGAGCAGTACTTC	CASSLGVTTYEQYF	.	TRBV18	TRBJ2-7	.
TGCGCCAGCAGTACTGCAGGACAGGGAAGTCCCTCTAACGAGCAGTACTTC	CASSTAGQGSPSNEQYF	TRBD1	TRBV23-1	TRBJ2-7	.
TGTGCCAGCAGCTTTCAGGGGAGGGAAAACATTCAGTACTTC	CASSFQGRENIQYF	.	TRBV11-2	TRBJ2-4	.
TGTGCCAGCAGTGAATTTCGGAGTATTAGCTCTGGAAACACCATATATTTT	CASSEFRSISSGNTIYF	.	TRBV25-1	TRBJ1-3	few
TGTGCCAGCAGTGAAACGGGGTACTCTAGTGGCTACACCTTC	CASSETGYSSGYTF	.	TRBV6-1	TRBJ1-2	.
TGCGCCAGCAGCCAACAACTTACAGATACGCAGTATTTT	CASSQQLTDTQYF	.	TRBV4-3	TRBJ2-3	.
TGTGCCAGCAGCCGACAGTTCGAAGCTTTCTTT	CASSRQFEAFF	.	TRBV6-1	TRBJ1-1	few
TGTGCCAGCACTATGGACAGGTCCAGTGGGCCCCAGCATTTT	CASTMDRSSGPQHF	TRBD1	TRBV6-5	TRBJ1-5	.
TGTGCCAGCAGTTCGCAGGGTAGTAGGGCAAACACCATATATTTT	CASSSQGSRANTIYF	.	TRBV28	TRBJ1-3	.
TGTGCCAGCAGTTTATTTCGGGGGGGCGAGCAGTACTTC	CASSLFRGGEQYF	TRBD2	TRBV28	TRBJ2-7	once
TGTGCCTGGGGGCAACAGGGGGCTGGGGGCTACACCTTC	CAWGQQGAGGYTF	TRBD1	TRBV30	TRBJ1-2	.
TGTGCCAGCAGTTTCACAGGGGATGCTGAAGCTTTCTTT	CASSFTGDAEAFF	TRBD1	TRBV27	TRBJ1-1	.
TGCGCCAGCAGCTTGGCTGGACAGCTTAACTATGGCTACACCTTC	CASSLAGQLNYGYTF	.	TRBV5-1	TRBJ1-2	.
TGTGCCAGCAGATCCCGGCGGGCAGGGGGTTTGCATGAGCAGTTCTTC	CASRSRRAGGLHEQFF	TRBD1	TRBV7-8	TRBJ2-1	.
TGTGCCAGCAGTTACACCCGACTGGAGTCGACTTTCTTT	CASSYTRLESTFF	.	TRBV6-5	TRBJ1-1	few
TGTGCCAGCAGTCGGAGGACAGCTAGCAATCAGCCCCAGCATTTT	CASSRRTASNQPQHF	.	TRBV28	TRBJ1-5	.
TGTGCCAGCAGTTTAGGGCGACAGGCGAACTATGGCTACACCTTC	CASSLGRQANYGYTF	.	TRBV28	TRBJ1-2	.
TGCGCCAGCAGGGAGTCGCGGGAGACAGTGAAAGCTTTCTTT	CASRESRETVKAFF	.	TRBV5-1	TRBJ1-1	.
TGTGCCAGCAGTCCTACAGGATACTACGAGCAGTACTTC	CASSPTGYYEQYF	.	TRBV28	TRBJ2-7	once
TGTGCCAGCAGCTCAGGGGGAACTGCGGCGCTTTCCTACGAGCAGTACTTC	CASSSGGTAALSYEQYF	TRBD1	TRBV7-8	TRBJ2-7	.
TGTGCCAGCAGCCCCTATGGGCTAGGGGCAGGCTATGGCTACACCTTC	CASSPYGLGAGYGYTF	.	TRBV7-9	TRBJ1-2	few
TGTGCCAGCAGCCAAAGGGGCAGGGGGCGAATTTCGGGGGCTGAAGCTTTCTTT	CASSQRGRGRISGAEAFF	TRBD1	TRBV7-8	TRBJ1-1	.
TGTGCCAGCAGTTTCCTCGGGGCGGGGGGTACCGGGGAGCTGTTTTTT	CASSFLGAGGTGELFF	TRBD2	TRBV6-5	TRBJ2-2	few
TGTGCCAGCACCCACAACAGGGGTGAGACCCAGTACTTC	CASTHNRGETQYF	TRBD1	TRBV6-1	TRBJ2-5	few
TGTGCCAGCAGTGCCCTGAGCGGGGGGGAGACCCAGTACTTC	CASSALSGGETQYF	TRBD2	TRBV11-2	TRBJ2-5	few
TGTGCCAGCAGCCTGACAGGCTTGAACACTGAAGCTTTCTTT	CASSLTGLNTEAFF	.	TRBV27	TRBJ1-1	.
TGTGCCAGCAGGGTAACTAGCGGGAGCACCGGGGAGCTGTTTTTT	CASRVTSGSTGELFF	TRBD2	TRBV2	TRBJ2-2	.
TGTGCCAGCTCACCTTCTAGCCTATACAATGAGCAGTTCTTC	CASSPSSLYNEQFF	.	TRBV18	TRBJ2-1	.
TGTGCCAGCAGTAGAAACAGGTTTTACTATGGCTACACCTTC	CASSRNRFYYGYTF	.	TRBV27	TRBJ1-2	few